The 10 T cell receptor beta chains reported below all come from one sample, sequenced in a study of T cell responses to AZD1222 COVID-19 vaccine. The protocol was immunoSEQ multiplex PCR, while the TCRdb copy is restricted to in-frame clones and leaves out a portion. The sample holds under 130,000 clones, over 75% seen once. Material: peripheral blood, obtained on day 0 of AZD1222 vaccination. These receptors were taken from an adult in good health.

This clone was observed a handful of times. The chain couples TRBV7-9 to TRBJ1-6; the D gene is possibly TRBD1 (5 bases). V was shortened by 5 bases and J by 10 bases, with 24 bases between the two germline ends. Germline CDR1 and CDR2: SEHNR and FQNEAQ (reference sequence). The CDR3 runs to 17 residues. CDR3 in amino acids: CASSPEQVPHLKSPLHF. CDR3 DNA sequence: TGTGCCAGCAGCCCCGAACAGGTCCCCCACCTTAAATCACCCCTCCACTTT.

This chain uses TRBV2 with TRBJ2-7; either TRBD1 or TRBD2 may fit D (6 bases each). There are 15 residues in the CDR3. Germline CDR1 and CDR2: SNHLY and FYNNEI. Trimming pared 6 bases from V and 5 bases from J, leaving 20 bases between. The CDR3 nucleotides read TGTGCCAGCAGACCTTGGGGGGCAAACGTGAACGAGCAGTACTTC. Amino acids: CASRPWGANVNEQYF.

The rearrangement uses TRBV11-2 and TRBJ1-2; D remains ambiguous. CDR1 and CDR2 (germline): SGHAT, FQNNGV. The CDR3 has 11 amino acids. The V gene lost 4 bases and the J gene lost 9 bases, with 9 bases spanning the gap. Here the CDR3 DNA reads TGTGCCAGCAGCTCGGGCGTGCGCTACACCTTC. This encodes CASSSGVRYTF.

This clone appeared once. The chain employs TRBV6-5 and TRBJ1-2; TRBD1 might be the D (6 bases). Trimming removed 5 bases from V and 4 bases from J, with 11 bases in between. The germline V gene has CDR1 MNHEY and CDR2 SVGAGI. This CDR3 contains 13 residues. The CDR3 here is CASSPGGFYGYTF. CDR3 bases: TGTGCCAGCAGTCCGGGGGGCTTCTATGGCTACACCTTC.

This chain joins TRBV9 and TRBJ1-1; D remains ambiguous. CDR3 length equals 13 residues. CDR1 SGDLS and CDR2 YYNGEE come from the germline V gene. Trimming cost V 0 bases and J 3 bases, with 6 bases left between them. CDR3 DNA: TGTGCCAGCAGCGTAGATGGGTACACTGAAGCTTTCTTT. Translated: CASSVDGYTEAFF.

This rearrangement joins TRBV5-6 to TRBJ2-1; TRBD2 agrees at 7 bases. The length of the CDR3 is 14 residues. The trim removed 6 bases at V and 0 bases at J, leaving 3 bases unmatched. Per the germline V gene, CDR1 is SGHDT and CDR2 is YYEEEE. DNA of the CDR3: TGTGCCAGCACCGGGGGGAGCTCCTACAATGAGCAGTTCTTC. Its protein product is CASTGGSSYNEQFF.

The chain recombines TRBV11-2 with TRBJ1-4; TRBD1 matches 9 bases. V was pared by 4 bases and J by 6 bases, with 6 bases of the junction left unmatched. Germline V CDR1 and CDR2: SGHAT, FQNNGV. This CDR3 contains 15 residues. This CDR3 reads CASSSPGTGHEKLFF. CDR3 coding DNA: TGTGCCAGCAGCTCACCCGGGACAGGGCATGAAAAACTGTTTTTT.

This clone was seen a few times. V and J are TRBV4-1 and TRBJ2-2; 7 bases are shared with TRBD2. The CDR3 covers 18 residues. Losses at the gene ends were 8 bases for V and 4 bases for J; bases not matched to a gene: 19. The germline V gene has CDR1 MGHRA and CDR2 YSYEKL. CDR3 sequence (DNA): TGCGCCAGCCGCTCCTGGGGAGGGGAGGGTGGATCCACCGGGGAGCTGTTTTTT. Residues: CASRSWGGEGGSTGELFF.

This clone was seen only once. The rearrangement uses TRBV11-3 and TRBJ2-5; 11 positions agree with TRBD2. J lost 5 bases, V lost 0 bases, and 8 bases had no gene match. Germline V gene lookup returns CDR1 SGHNT and CDR2 YENEEA. The CDR3 extends over 17 amino acids. In DNA form, the CDR3 reads TGTGCCAGCAGCTTAGAGGTAGCGGGGGGGCCGAAGGAGACCCAGTACTTC. Translating gives CASSLEVAGGPKETQYF.

This clone was picked up a small number of times. The chain combines TRBV5-1 with TRBJ2-1; 8 bases agree with TRBD2. V shed 4 bases, J shed 1 base, and the junction held 7 bases outside the gene matches. The germline gives CDR1 SGHRS, CDR2 YFSETQ. The CDR3 loop spans 16 amino acids. CDR3 protein: CASSGLTGGSYNEQFF. DNA for the CDR3: TGCGCCAGCAGCGGATTAACGGGAGGGTCCTACAATGAGCAGTTCTTC.